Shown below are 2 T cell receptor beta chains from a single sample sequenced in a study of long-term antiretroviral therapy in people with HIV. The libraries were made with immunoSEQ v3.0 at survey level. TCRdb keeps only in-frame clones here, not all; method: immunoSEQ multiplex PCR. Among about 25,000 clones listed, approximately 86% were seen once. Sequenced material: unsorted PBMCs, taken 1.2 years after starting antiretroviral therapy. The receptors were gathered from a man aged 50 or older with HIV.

The CDR3 bases are TGCGCCAGCAGCCAGCTAGGACAGGGGGCGCCTGGCTACACCTTC. Amino acids: CASSQLGQGAPGYTF. The genes are TRBV4-1 and TRBJ1-2; 11 bases are shared with TRBD1. Germline values: CDR1 MGHRA, CDR2 YSYEKL. There are 15 residues in the CDR3. V was pared by 3 bases and J by 7 bases, with 7 bases of the junction left unmatched.

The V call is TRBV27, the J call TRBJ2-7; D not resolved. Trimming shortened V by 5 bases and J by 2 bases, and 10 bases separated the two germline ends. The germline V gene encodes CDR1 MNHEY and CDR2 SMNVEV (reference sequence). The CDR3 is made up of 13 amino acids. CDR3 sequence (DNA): TGTGCCAGCAGTCTCGCTCGGACCTACGAGCAGTACTTC. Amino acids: CASSLARTYEQYF.